This record concerns one TCR beta chain sequence. Germline V lookup: CDR1 MGHRA, CDR2 YSYEKL. V was clipped by 0 bases and J by 9 bases; unmatched bases: 11. The CDR3 totals 15 residues. The data derive from a study of T cell changes during pregnancy in multiple sclerosis. Measured with immunoSEQ multiplex PCR; TCRdb has only the in-frame clones, and not every one. Of some 42,000 clones in the sample, around nine tenths were seen once. The specimen was CD4+ T cells from peripheral blood mononuclear cells, collected after pregnancy. This chain joins TRBV4-1 and TRBJ2-7, with 7 bases fitting TRBD1. The TCR sequence derives from a female donor with multiple sclerosis, enrolled in a pregnancy study. CDR3 loop: CASSQDPGTVSSQYF. The DNA of the CDR3 is TGCGCCAGCAGCCAAGATCCGGGGACAGTTTCATCGCAGTACTTC.